A single sample is the source of the 27 T cell receptor beta chains below, sequenced in a study of early stage breast cancer tumors. Here immunoSEQ multiplex PCR was the method, and the copy in TCRdb shows in-frame clones only, minus some. The data show some 72,000 clones, 65% to 80% seen once. Sequencing was carried out using blood. The receptors come from a person in their 60s with breast cancer.

The chain employs TRBV5-1 and TRBJ2-2; the D gene is possibly TRBD1 (5 bases). The CDR3 is 15 residues long. With 7 bases removed from V and 2 bases from J, the gap between germline ends came to 15 bases. CDR1 SGHRS and CDR2 YFSETQ come from the germline V gene. The CDR3, as DNA: TGCGCCAGCCGCGAGCCCCAGGGAAACACCGGGGAGCTGTTTTTT. Residues: CASREPQGNTGELFF.

The genes are TRBV9 and TRBJ1-1; D call uncertain. The CDR3 contains 14 residues. The V end was cut by 0 bases, the J end by 5 bases, with 11 bases between. Germline V gene sequence: CDR1 SGDLS, CDR2 YYNGEE. The CDR3 DNA reads TGTGCCAGCAGCGTAGAGGAGCCGGGGACTGAAGCTTTCTTT. Protein product: CASSVEEPGTEAFF.

This chain joins TRBV7-8 and TRBJ2-7; 8 bases line up with TRBD2. Germline-derived CDR1 and CDR2 are SGHVS and FQNEAQ. This CDR3 has 18 amino acids. Unmatched junction bases numbered 10, after V lost 0 bases and J lost 0 bases. This CDR3 reads CASSLALASGRISYEQYF. The DNA for the CDR3 is TGTGCCAGCAGCTTAGCCCTTGCGAGCGGGAGAATCTCCTACGAGCAGTACTTC.

The gene calls are TRBV20-1 and TRBJ2-7, with D possibly being TRBD2 (5 bases). CDR3 length: 10 residues. The V gene lost 3 bases and the J gene lost 11 bases, with 11 bases spanning the gap. Germline V gene lookup returns CDR1 DFQATT and CDR2 SNEGSKA (reference sequence). The DNA for the CDR3 is TGCAGTGCTAGCGGCCTCGGGGAGTACTTC. This gives the protein CSASGLGEYF.

V usage is TRBV15 and J usage is TRBJ1-1; D might be TRBD1 (6 bases). This CDR3 is 13 amino acids long. The V gene's germline CDR1 is LNHNV and CDR2 YYDKDF (reference sequence). The germline V and J ends were trimmed by 0 bases and 8 bases, with 10 bases remaining between them. The CDR3 reads CATSRDPGAEAFF. The CDR3 DNA reads as TGTGCCACCAGCAGAGATCCAGGGGCAGAAGCTTTCTTT.

This sequence joins TRBV7-3 and TRBJ2-5; TRBD1 aligns across 7 bases. The CDR3 runs 13 residues. Germline assignment: CDR1 SGHTA and CDR2 FQGTGA. V trimming: 4 bases; J trimming: 3 bases; junction bases outside the gene matches: 2. The CDR3 sequence is CASSSTGEETQYF. CDR3 bases: TGTGCCAGCAGCTCCACAGGGGAAGAGACCCAGTACTTC. Looking up the rest from reference TRBV7-3 and TRBJ2-5 gives the full variable domain: GAGVSQTPSNKVTEKGKYVELRCDPISGHTALYWYRQSLGQGPEFLIYFQGTGAADDSGLPNDRFFAVRPEGSVSTLKIQRTERGDSAVYLCASSSTGEETQYFGPGTRLLVL.

The rearrangement uses TRBV5-6 and TRBJ1-2; D is uncertain. The V gene lost 0 bases and the J gene lost 2 bases, with 8 bases spanning the gap. In germline, CDR1 is SGHDT, CDR2 YYEEEE. This CDR3 spans 14 amino acids. The CDR3 DNA reads TGTGCCAGCAGCTTGGGGGCAGAGAACTATGGCTACACCTTC. It yields the protein CASSLGAENYGYTF.

This chain links TRBV30 with TRBJ1-1; 7 nucleotides agree with TRBD1. This CDR3 is built from 14 residues. The J segment lost 5 bases and the V segment lost 4 bases, leaving 10 bases of the junction unmatched. The V gene's germline CDR1 is GTSNPN and CDR2 SVGIG (reference sequence). The CDR3 loop reads CAWIPRQGLTEAFF. DNA for the CDR3: TGTGCCTGGATACCTAGACAGGGATTGACTGAAGCTTTCTTT.

This chain connects TRBV11-2 to TRBJ2-3, with no clear D. Germline V gene lookup returns CDR1 SGHAT and CDR2 FQNNGV. The V end was cut by 2 bases, the J end by 4 bases, with 4 bases between. The CDR3 has 12 residues. This CDR3 reads CASSLRADTQYF. CDR3 in DNA: TGTGCCAGCAGCTTACGTGCAGATACGCAGTATTTT.

This clone was recorded only once. The gene calls are TRBV2 and TRBJ2-2, with TRBD1 matching over 7 bases. CDR1 is SNHLY and CDR2 is FYNNEI in the germline V gene. There are 14 residues in the CDR3. J lost 4 bases, V lost 5 bases, and 4 bases had no gene match. In nucleotides, the CDR3 is TGTGCCAGCAGTTTAGGGGGCTTCACCGGGGAGCTGTTTTTT. It yields the protein CASSLGGFTGELFF. Filled out from reference TRBV2 and TRBJ2-2, the complete variable domain reads EPEVTQTPSHQVTQMGQEVILRCVPISNHLYFYWYRQILGQKVEFLVSFYNNEISEKSEIFDDQFSVERPDGSNFTLKIRSTKLEDSAMYFCASSLGGFTGELFFGEGSRLTVL.

The rearrangement joins TRBV7-2 to TRBJ2-1; D not resolved. Germline values: CDR1 SGHTA, CDR2 FQGNSA. Trimming removed 1 base at V and 1 base at J, with 14 bases between. The CDR3 spans 17 residues. The CDR3 DNA sequence: TGTGCCAGCAGCTTAGTGTCTGGACCATCTTCCTACAATGAGCAGTTCTTC. The encoded protein is CASSLVSGPSSYNEQFF.

The genes are TRBV19 and TRBJ2-5, with 9 bases lining up with TRBD2. The CDR3 loop spans 17 amino acids. Germline V lookup: CDR1 LNHDA, CDR2 SQIVND (reference sequence). Germline trimming cut 3 bases from V and 1 base from J; bases unmatched to any gene: 9. In DNA, the CDR3 is TGTGCCAGTAGTATCCTCGCTAGCGGGACACTCCAAGAGACCCAGTACTTC. It encodes CASSILASGTLQETQYF.

The chain carries TRBV28 and TRBJ2-7, with D perhaps matching TRBD2 (6 bases). The CDR3 has 15 amino acids. The germline V gene has CDR1 MDHEN and CDR2 SYDVKM. Trimming stripped 6 bases from V and 2 bases from J, with 17 bases between. The CDR3 nucleotides are TGTGCCAGCAGGGGATCCGGGACGGGAGCCTACGAGCAGTACTTC. This sequence encodes CASRGSGTGAYEQYF.

V gene TRBV5-6 combines with J gene TRBJ2-2, with D perhaps TRBD2 (5 bases). Germline values: CDR1 SGHDT, CDR2 YYEEEE. The ends were cut back, 2 bases at V and 0 bases at J, with 8 bases in the middle. The length of the CDR3 is 15 residues. In DNA form, the CDR3 reads TGTGCCAGCAGCTTCGAGGGTCCGAACACCGGGGAGCTGTTTTTT. Its protein product is CASSFEGPNTGELFF.

Here the CDR3 reads CASSYRTSGGGDTQYF. As DNA, the CDR3 is TGCGCCAGCAGCTATCGGACTAGCGGGGGGGGAGATACGCAGTATTTT. The J gene is TRBJ2-3, the V gene TRBV5-1; 15 positions match TRBD2. The germline CDR1 and CDR2 sequences are SGHRS and YFSETQ. The CDR3 consists of 16 residues. V shed 3 bases, J shed 5 bases, and the junction held 4 bases outside the gene matches. The whole variable domain, remainder taken from reference TRBV5-1 and TRBJ2-3, is KAGVTQTPRYLIKTRGQQVTLSCSPISGHRSVSWYQQTPGQGLQFLFEYFSETQRNKGNFPGRFSGRQFSNSRSEMNVSTLELGDSALYLCASSYRTSGGGDTQYFGPGTRLTVL.

This chain connects TRBV5-4 to TRBJ2-1, with a tentative D call TRBD1 (5 bases). V was shortened by 4 bases and J by 4 bases, with 6 bases between the two germline ends. CDR1 is SGHNT, CDR2 YYREEE, per germline (reference sequence). This CDR3 region has 12 residues. The DNA of the CDR3 is TGTGCCAGCAGCGCAGGGTACAATGAGCAGTTCTTC. Its protein product is CASSAGYNEQFF.

This clone was recorded a few times. The V gene is TRBV5-1, the J gene TRBJ1-1; 8 nucleotides match TRBD1. Germline assignment: CDR1 SGHRS and CDR2 YFSETQ. Trimming cost V 4 bases and J 7 bases; bases outside gene matches: 9. The CDR3 is 14 amino acids. CDR3 loop: CASSPWDRPFEAFF. The CDR3 nucleotides are TGCGCCAGCAGCCCCTGGGACAGGCCCTTTGAAGCTTTCTTT.

CDR3 in DNA: TGTGCCACCAGCCGAGGGACAGGGAATATGAACACTGAAGCTTTCTTT. It specifies CATSRGTGNMNTEAFF. The J gene is TRBJ1-1, the V gene TRBV15, with 9 nucleotides matching TRBD1. This CDR3 spans 16 amino acids. The J segment lost 0 bases and the V segment lost 5 bases, leaving 7 bases of the junction unmatched. In germline, CDR1 is LNHNV, CDR2 YYDKDF (reference sequence). Full variable domain (rest looked up from reference TRBV15 and TRBJ1-1): DAMVIQNPRYQVTQFGKPVTLSCSQTLNHNVMYWYQQKSSQAPKLLFHYYDKDFNNEADTPDNFQSRRPNTSFCFLDIRSPGLGDTAMYLCATSRGTGNMNTEAFFGQGTRLTVV.

The gene calls are TRBV18 and TRBJ1-2, with D unclear. The CDR3 loop spans 15 amino acids. Germline CDR1 is KGHSH and CDR2 is LQKENI. Trimming took 1 base from V and 0 from J, leaving 9 bases between them. The CDR3 coding sequence is TGTGCCAGCTCACCACGACCACCCCCTAACTATGGCTACACCTTC. Its translation is CASSPRPPPNYGYTF.

The chain uses TRBV28 and TRBJ2-7, with 8 bases fitting TRBD2. Germline-derived CDR1 and CDR2 are MDHEN and SYDVKM. There are 15 residues in the CDR3. The J segment lost 5 bases and the V segment lost 6 bases, leaving 12 bases of the junction unmatched. The CDR3 DNA follows: TGTGCCAGCAGGCCCCCCCTAGCGGGTCGTGACGAGCAGTACTTC. Translation: CASRPPLAGRDEQYF.

This clone turned up a few times. The V gene is TRBV2, the J gene TRBJ1-4; 7 bases align to TRBD1. The CDR3 covers 13 residues. Trimming removed 6 bases from V and 7 bases from J; junction bases left unmatched: 5. Germline assignment: CDR1 SNHLY and CDR2 FYNNEI. The CDR3 DNA is TGTGCCAGCAGGGGGACAGTGAGTGAAAAACTGTTTTTT. It yields the protein CASRGTVSEKLFF.

The chain has TRBV28 and TRBJ2-1; tentatively, D is TRBD1 (5 bases). The CDR3 length is 13 residues. In germline, CDR1 is MDHEN, CDR2 SYDVKM. With 7 bases removed from V and 4 bases from J, the gap between germline ends came to 11 bases. CDR3 residues: CASKAGNYNEQFF. CDR3 coding DNA: TGTGCCAGCAAAGCAGGGAATTACAATGAGCAGTTCTTC.

The chain couples TRBV5-1 to TRBJ2-7; no reliable D call. Germline assignment: CDR1 SGHRS and CDR2 YFSETQ. The V gene lost 2 bases and the J gene lost 4 bases, with 7 bases spanning the gap. This CDR3 has 12 amino acids. Written as DNA, the CDR3 is TGCGCCAGCAGCTTATCCGGATACGAGCAGTACTTC. As protein: CASSLSGYEQYF.

This sequence joins TRBV6-6 and TRBJ1-4; D is unclear. This CDR3 region has 11 residues. The V gene lost 7 bases and the J gene lost 17 bases, with 17 bases spanning the gap. Germline V gene data show CDR1 as MNHNY and CDR2 as SVGAGI (reference sequence). The CDR3 coding sequence is TGTGCCAGCACCGTAAGAGGAACTGTTTTTTTT. This gives the protein CASTVRGTVFF.

This clone has a handful of counts. V and J are TRBV15 and TRBJ1-3; no firm D call. CDR1 and CDR2 (germline): LNHNV, YYDKDF (reference sequence). V dropped 5 bases and J dropped 3 bases, with 2 bases sitting between them. This CDR3 has 11 amino acids. The CDR3 DNA reads TGTGCCACCAGCCGTGGAAACACCATATATTTT. It specifies CATSRGNTIYF.

The V and J genes are TRBV10-2 and TRBJ2-7, with D perhaps assigned TRBD1 or TRBD2 (5 bases each). V lost 7 bases and J lost 2, with 15 bases in between. The CDR3 runs 14 residues. CDR1 is WSHSY and CDR2 is SAAADI in the germline V gene. The CDR3 protein is CASKRPGSAYEQYF. For the CDR3, the DNA is TGCGCCAGCAAGCGGCCAGGGTCGGCCTACGAGCAGTACTTC.

V gene TRBV10-3 combines with J gene TRBJ1-4; D gene uncertain. This CDR3 spans 13 amino acids. V lost 11 bases and J lost 4, with 14 bases in between. Germline V lookup: CDR1 ENHRY, CDR2 SYGVKD. CDR3 in amino acids: CAASDGSNEKLFF. Written as DNA, the CDR3 is TGTGCCGCCTCGGACGGAAGTAATGAAAAACTGTTTTTT.